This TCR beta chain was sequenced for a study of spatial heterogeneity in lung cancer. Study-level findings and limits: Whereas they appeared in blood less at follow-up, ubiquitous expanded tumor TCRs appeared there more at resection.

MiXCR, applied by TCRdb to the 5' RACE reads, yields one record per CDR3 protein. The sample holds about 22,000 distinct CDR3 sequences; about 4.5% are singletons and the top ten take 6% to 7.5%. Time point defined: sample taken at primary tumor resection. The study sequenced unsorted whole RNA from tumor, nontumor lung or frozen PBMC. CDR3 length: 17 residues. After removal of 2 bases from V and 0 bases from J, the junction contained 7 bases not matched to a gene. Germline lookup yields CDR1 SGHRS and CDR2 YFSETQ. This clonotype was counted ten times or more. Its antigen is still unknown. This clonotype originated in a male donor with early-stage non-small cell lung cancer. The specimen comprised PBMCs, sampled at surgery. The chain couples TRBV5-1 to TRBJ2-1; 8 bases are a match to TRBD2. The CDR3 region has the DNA TGCGCCAGCAGCTTCTCGACTAGCGCGAGCTCCTACAATGAGCAGTTCTTC. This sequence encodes CASSFSTSASSYNEQFF.